These 20 T cell receptor beta chains were all obtained from the same sample, sequenced in a study of CD8 T cells in Susac syndrome. A quantity of about 0.45 to 1 ug RNA underwent reverse transcription using random hexamers. TCRdb re-derived calls from the immunoSEQ multiplex PCR reads in MiXCR, one entry per CDR3 protein. The table has around 300,000 distinct CDR3 sequences, over 75% seen once; the top ten hold 0.18%. Sequenced input: CD8+ T cells from PBMCs. These receptors originate from a human donor with multiple sclerosis.

The J gene is TRBJ2-2, the V gene TRBV4-3; perhaps D is TRBD1 or TRBD2 (5 bases each). V was pared by 0 bases and J by 6 bases, with 11 bases between. The V gene's germline CDR1 is LGHNA and CDR2 YSLEER. CDR3 length equals 15 residues. The CDR3 here is CASSQDTGLAGELFF. For the CDR3, the DNA is TGCGCCAGCAGCCAAGATACGGGGCTGGCCGGGGAGCTGTTTTTT.

V gene TRBV27 combines with J gene TRBJ2-5; D unclear. This CDR3 contains 13 residues. Germline V CDR1 and CDR2: MNHEY, SMNVEV (reference sequence). V lost 4 bases to trimming and J lost 3 bases, with 9 bases between them. The CDR3 coding sequence is TGTGCCAGCAGTTACCACGGAGAAGAGACCCAGTACTTC. Encoded protein: CASSYHGEETQYF.

The chain couples TRBV30 to TRBJ1-2; a possible D gene is TRBD1 (5 bases). Germline CDR1 GTSNPN, CDR2 SVGIG (reference sequence). The CDR3 spans 15 residues. V dropped 2 bases and J dropped 3 bases, with 16 bases sitting between them. CDR3 region: CAWSISLGGHYGYTF. DNA for the CDR3: TGTGCCTGGAGTATCTCCCTTGGGGGACACTATGGCTACACCTTC. The full variable domain, its missing parts supplied by reference TRBV30 and TRBJ1-2, is SQTIHQWPATLVQPVGSPLSLECTVEGTSNPNLYWYRQAAGRGLQLLFYSVGIGQISSEVPQNLSASRPQDRQFILSSKKLLLSDSGFYLCAWSISLGGHYGYTFGSGTRLTVV.

The genes are TRBV7-3 and TRBJ2-5; 8 bases match TRBD1. With V trimmed by 4 bases and J by 4 bases, 2 bases remained unmatched. The CDR3 runs to 13 residues. Germline V gives CDR1 SGHTA, CDR2 FQGTGA. CDR3 protein: CASSSGQGETQYF. CDR3 in DNA: TGTGCCAGCAGCTCCGGACAGGGAGAGACCCAGTACTTC.

The chain links TRBV7-2 to TRBJ2-1; D is perhaps TRBD2 (7 bases). Germline values: CDR1 SGHTA, CDR2 FQGNSA. This CDR3 contains 15 residues. Trimming took off 4 bases at V and 8 bases at J, with 18 bases between the two ends. CDR3 loop: CASSSLGGAVDEQFF. The CDR3 DNA reads as TGTGCCAGCAGCTCTCTTGGGGGGGCGGTGGATGAGCAGTTCTTC.

The rearrangement joins TRBV9 to TRBJ1-2; 8 nucleotides agree with TRBD1. The germline V gene has CDR1 SGDLS and CDR2 YYNGEE. This CDR3 contains 14 residues. J was trimmed by 4 bases and V by 3 bases; bases with no gene match: 5. Here the CDR3 reads CASSGGGTGYGYTF. CDR3 sequence (DNA): TGTGCCAGCAGCGGGGGCGGGACAGGCTATGGCTACACCTTC.

V usage is TRBV29-1 and J usage is TRBJ2-5, with TRBD1 matching 10 bases. The CDR3 has 15 residues. V was clipped by 2 bases and J by 9 bases; unmatched bases: 12. Germline loops: CDR1 SQVTM, CDR2 ANQGSEA. CDR3 region: CSVEYGTGDSGAQYF. Written as DNA, the CDR3 is TGCAGCGTTGAATACGGGACAGGGGATAGTGGGGCCCAGTACTTC.

The gene calls are TRBV20-1 and TRBJ1-2; 7 nucleotides agree with TRBD1. V was pared by 0 bases and J by 5 bases, with 3 bases of the junction left unmatched. Germline assignment: CDR1 DFQATT and CDR2 SNEGSKA (reference sequence). The CDR3 consists of 13 residues. Here the CDR3 reads CSARDLQGYGYTF. CDR3 nucleotide sequence: TGCAGTGCTAGAGATCTACAGGGGTATGGCTACACCTTC.

V gene TRBV12-3 or TRBV12-4 combines with J gene TRBJ2-1, with D perhaps matching TRBD1 (6 bases). This CDR3 contains 15 residues. The V end was cut by 7 bases, the J end by 4 bases, with 17 bases between. In DNA form, the CDR3 reads TGTGCCAGCACCCTCCAAGGACAGTTTTACAATGAGCAGTTCTTC. Translating gives CASTLQGQFYNEQFF.

V is TRBV28 and J is TRBJ2-5; D perhaps matches TRBD1 (5 bases). Germline loops: CDR1 MDHEN, CDR2 SYDVKM. The CDR3 has 15 residues. V was trimmed by 2 bases and J by 3 bases, leaving 13 bases between them. The CDR3 loop is CASSLNQGRKETQYF. The CDR3 DNA reads TGTGCCAGCAGTTTAAACCAGGGCCGCAAAGAGACCCAGTACTTC.

This rearrangement joins TRBV28 to TRBJ1-2; 7 bases line up with TRBD1. Germline V CDR1 and CDR2: MDHEN, SYDVKM. The CDR3 is 15 amino acids. V gave up 3 bases and J gave up 5 bases; unmatched junction bases: 9. The CDR3 region has the DNA TGTGCCAGCAGTTTGGCGGAGGCAGGGGGTTATGGCTACACCTTC. Translation gives CASSLAEAGGYGYTF.

This clonotype was counted once. CDR3 loop: CASSSASGRYEQYF. The CDR3 nucleotides read TGTGCCAGCAGTTCGGCTAGCGGGAGATACGAGCAGTACTTC. V gene TRBV28 combines with J gene TRBJ2-7; 10 positions match TRBD2. The V gene's germline CDR1 is MDHEN and CDR2 SYDVKM. V lost 4 bases, J lost 4 bases, and 4 bases stayed unmatched. This CDR3 has 14 residues.

V gene TRBV11-1 combines with J gene TRBJ2-7, with D perhaps matching TRBD1 or TRBD2 (5 bases each). Germline V gives CDR1 SGHAT, CDR2 FQDESV (reference sequence). The CDR3 spans 16 residues. The V end lost 4 bases, the J end lost 0 bases, and 16 bases lay between the germline ends. CDR3 sequence (DNA): TGTGCCAGCAGCTCCCCTGGACTGGGGGACTCCTACGAGCAGTACTTC. Translating it yields CASSSPGLGDSYEQYF.

This chain uses TRBV15 with TRBJ1-2, with 7 bases aligning to TRBD1. V lost 1 base, J lost 4 bases, and 6 bases stayed unmatched. This CDR3 is built from 15 residues. From germline, CDR1 is LNHNV and CDR2 YYDKDF (reference sequence). The DNA for the CDR3 is TGTGCCACCAGCAGAGGGGACAGCCTTGGCTATGGCTACACCTTC. Protein product: CATSRGDSLGYGYTF.

The V and J genes are TRBV7-2 and TRBJ2-3, with D perhaps given as TRBD1 or TRBD2 (7 bases each). Per the germline V gene, CDR1 is SGHTA and CDR2 is FQGNSA. The length of the CDR3 is 16 residues. The V end was cut by 1 base, the J end by 5 bases, with 16 bases between. CDR3 nucleotide sequence: TGTGCCAGCAGCTTAGGGGAGGGGGCGTTAGGAGATACGCAGTATTTT. Residues: CASSLGEGALGDTQYF.

This chain links TRBV2 with TRBJ2-1; 8 positions match TRBD2. The J segment lost 5 bases and the V segment lost 9 bases, leaving 3 bases of the junction unmatched. This CDR3 comprises 12 residues. The germline V gene encodes CDR1 SNHLY and CDR2 FYNNEI. CDR3 sequence reads: CASSGVDNEQFF. In DNA form, the CDR3 reads TGTGCCAGTAGCGGGGTCGACAATGAGCAGTTCTTC.

V gene TRBV12-5 combines with J gene TRBJ2-3; D ambiguous. Per germline, CDR1 LGHNT and CDR2 FRNRAP. CDR3 length equals 15 residues. Trimming shortened V by 3 bases and J by 0 bases, and 10 bases separated the two germline ends. The CDR3 DNA reads as TGTGCTAGTGGTTTAGGTTCTACTAGCACAGATACGCAGTATTTT. This translates into CASGLGSTSTDTQYF.

The chain carries TRBV19 and TRBJ1-2; TRBD1 aligns across 9 bases. The germline V gene encodes CDR1 LNHDA and CDR2 SQIVND (reference sequence). Trimming took 3 bases from V and 4 from J; bases not matched to a gene: 3. This CDR3 spans 14 amino acids. The CDR3 here is CASSIDRGGYGYTF. The CDR3 DNA reads TGTGCCAGTAGTATCGACAGGGGGGGCTATGGCTACACCTTC.

The chain uses TRBV6-5 and TRBJ2-7, with D tentatively TRBD1 or TRBD2 (5 bases each). The CDR3 spans 16 residues. The germline V and J ends were trimmed by 0 bases and 0 bases, with 12 bases remaining between them. Germline CDR1 and CDR2: MNHEY and SVGAGI. The CDR3 DNA is TGTGCCAGCAGTTACTCGGTGGGGGAAAGCTCCTACGAGCAGTACTTC. It yields the protein CASSYSVGESSYEQYF.

The chain joins TRBV5-1 to TRBJ2-3, with TRBD2 identical over 12 bases. CDR3 length: 16 residues. Trimming removed 4 bases from V and 1 base from J; junction bases left unmatched: 4. Germline V CDR1 and CDR2: SGHRS, YFSETQ. The CDR3 sequence: CASSVTSGRGTDTQYF. The DNA of the CDR3 is TGCGCCAGCAGCGTGACTAGCGGGAGAGGCACAGATACGCAGTATTTT.